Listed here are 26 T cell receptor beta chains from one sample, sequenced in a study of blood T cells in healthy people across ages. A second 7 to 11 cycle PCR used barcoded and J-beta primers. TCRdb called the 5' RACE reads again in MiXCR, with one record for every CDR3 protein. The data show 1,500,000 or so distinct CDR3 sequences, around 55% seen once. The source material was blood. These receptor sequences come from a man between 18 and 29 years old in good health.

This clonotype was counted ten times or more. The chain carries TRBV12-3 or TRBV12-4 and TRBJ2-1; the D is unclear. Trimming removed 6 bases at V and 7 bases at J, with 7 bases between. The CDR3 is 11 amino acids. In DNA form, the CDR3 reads TGTGCCAGCAGGCTAGGAAATGAGCAGTTCTTC. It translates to CASRLGNEQFF.

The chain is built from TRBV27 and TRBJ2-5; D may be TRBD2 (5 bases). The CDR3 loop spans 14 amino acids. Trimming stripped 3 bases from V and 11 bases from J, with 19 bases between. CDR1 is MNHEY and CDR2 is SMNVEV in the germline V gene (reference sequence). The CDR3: CASSLAGRYNEQYF. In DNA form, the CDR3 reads TGTGCCAGCAGTTTGGCGGGTCGTTACAATGAGCAGTACTTC.

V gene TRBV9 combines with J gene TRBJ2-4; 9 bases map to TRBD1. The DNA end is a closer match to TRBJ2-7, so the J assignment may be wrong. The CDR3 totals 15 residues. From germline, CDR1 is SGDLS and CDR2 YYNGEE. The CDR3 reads CASSVRGQGCCEQYF. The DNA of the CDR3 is TGTGCCAGCAGCGTAAGGGGACAGGGTTGTTGCGAGCAGTACTTC.

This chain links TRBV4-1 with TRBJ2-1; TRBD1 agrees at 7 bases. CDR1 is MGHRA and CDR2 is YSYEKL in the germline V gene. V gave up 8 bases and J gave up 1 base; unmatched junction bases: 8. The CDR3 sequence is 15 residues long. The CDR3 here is CASRGTAASYNEQFF. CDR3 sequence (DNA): TGCGCCAGCCGAGGGACAGCCGCTTCCTACAATGAGCAGTTCTTC.

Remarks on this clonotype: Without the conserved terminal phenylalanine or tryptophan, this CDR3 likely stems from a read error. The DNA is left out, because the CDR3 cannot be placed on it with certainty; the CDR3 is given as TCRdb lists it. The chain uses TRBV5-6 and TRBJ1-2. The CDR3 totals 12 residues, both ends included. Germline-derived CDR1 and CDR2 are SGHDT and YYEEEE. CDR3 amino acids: CASSLGVYGFTL.

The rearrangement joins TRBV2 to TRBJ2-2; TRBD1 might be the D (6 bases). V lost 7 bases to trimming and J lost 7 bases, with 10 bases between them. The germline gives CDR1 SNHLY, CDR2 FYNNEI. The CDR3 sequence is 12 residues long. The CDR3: CASTGAHGELFF. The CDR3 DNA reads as TGTGCCAGCACAGGGGCCCACGGGGAGCTGTTTTTT.

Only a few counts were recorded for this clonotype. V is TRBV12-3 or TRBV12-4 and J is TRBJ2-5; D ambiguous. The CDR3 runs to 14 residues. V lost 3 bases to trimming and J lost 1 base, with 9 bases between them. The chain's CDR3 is CASSFTNGQETQYF. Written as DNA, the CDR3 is TGTGCCAGCAGTTTTACGAACGGCCAAGAGACCCAGTACTTC.

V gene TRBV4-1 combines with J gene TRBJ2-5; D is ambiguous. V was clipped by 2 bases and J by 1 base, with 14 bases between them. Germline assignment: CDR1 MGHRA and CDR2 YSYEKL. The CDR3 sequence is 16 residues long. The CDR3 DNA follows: TGCGCCAGCAGCCAATTTGACACCTCTCTCCAAGAGACCCAGTACTTC. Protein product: CASSQFDTSLQETQYF.

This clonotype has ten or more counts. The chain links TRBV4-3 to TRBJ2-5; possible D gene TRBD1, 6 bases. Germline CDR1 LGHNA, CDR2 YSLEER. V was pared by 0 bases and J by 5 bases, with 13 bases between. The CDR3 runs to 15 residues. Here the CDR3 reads CASSQDSQGWETQYF. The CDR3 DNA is TGCGCCAGCAGCCAAGATTCACAGGGTTGGGAGACCCAGTACTTC.

For the CDR3, the DNA is TGCAGTGCTAGAGATCTGAATAGCGGGAGGTACGAGCAGTACTTC. Translating it yields CSARDLNSGRYEQYF. The chain uses TRBV20-1 and TRBJ2-7; 10 nucleotides match TRBD2. The CDR3 length is 15 residues. Looked up from germline, CDR1 is DFQATT and CDR2 is SNEGSKA (reference sequence). The V gene end was trimmed by 0 bases and the J gene end by 4 bases; junction bases not matched to a gene: 6.

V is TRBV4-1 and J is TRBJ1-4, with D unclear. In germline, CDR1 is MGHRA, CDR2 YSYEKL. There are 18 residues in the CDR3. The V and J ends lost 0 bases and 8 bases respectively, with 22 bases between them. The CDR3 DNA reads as TGCGCCAGCAGCCAAGATCGGCGATCGCTACTAGGTGGGGAAAAACTGTTTTTT. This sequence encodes CASSQDRRSLLGGEKLFF.

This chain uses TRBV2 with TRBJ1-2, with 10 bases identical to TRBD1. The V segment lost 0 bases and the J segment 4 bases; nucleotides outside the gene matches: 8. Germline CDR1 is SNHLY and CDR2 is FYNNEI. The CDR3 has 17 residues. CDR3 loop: CASSEAAFGTGVYGYTF. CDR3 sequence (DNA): TGTGCCAGCAGTGAAGCGGCCTTCGGGACAGGGGTCTATGGCTACACCTTC.

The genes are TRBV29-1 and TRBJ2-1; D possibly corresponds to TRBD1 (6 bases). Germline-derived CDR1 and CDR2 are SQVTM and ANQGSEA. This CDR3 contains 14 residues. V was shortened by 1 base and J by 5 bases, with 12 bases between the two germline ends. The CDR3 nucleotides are TGCAGCGTTGAAGCAGGGGCGAACGACAATGAGCAGTTCTTC. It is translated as CSVEAGANDNEQFF.

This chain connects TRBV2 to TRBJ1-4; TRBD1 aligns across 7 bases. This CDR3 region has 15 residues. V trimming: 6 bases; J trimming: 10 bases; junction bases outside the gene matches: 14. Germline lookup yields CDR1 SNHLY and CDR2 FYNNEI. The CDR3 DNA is TGTGCCAGCAGCTTCGGTGACAGGGAGAGAGGAAAACTGTTTTTT. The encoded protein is CASSFGDRERGKLFF.

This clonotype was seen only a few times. CDR3 sequence: CASSWGFLREALNIQYF. In nucleotides, the CDR3 is TGTGCCAGCAGCTGGGGGTTTCTTAGGGAAGCTCTAAACATTCAGTACTTC. The chain recombines TRBV7-2 with TRBJ2-4; D may match TRBD1 or TRBD2 (5 bases each). The CDR3 spans 17 residues. Germline assignment: CDR1 SGHTA and CDR2 FQGNSA. The V end was cut by 4 bases, the J end by 6 bases, with 22 bases between.

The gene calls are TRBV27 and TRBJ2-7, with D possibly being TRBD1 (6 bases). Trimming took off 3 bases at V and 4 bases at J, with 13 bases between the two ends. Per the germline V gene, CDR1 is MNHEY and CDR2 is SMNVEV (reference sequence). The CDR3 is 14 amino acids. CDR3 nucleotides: TGTGCCAGCAGTTTGTTCCGCCAGGGGTACGAGCAGTACTTC. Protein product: CASSLFRQGYEQYF.

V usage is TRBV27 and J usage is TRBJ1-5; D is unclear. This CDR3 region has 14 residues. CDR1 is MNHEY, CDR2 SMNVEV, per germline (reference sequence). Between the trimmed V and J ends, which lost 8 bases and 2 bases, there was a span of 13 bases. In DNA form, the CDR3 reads TGTGCCAGCCTCCCGGTGGGTGGCAATCAGCCCCAGCATTTT. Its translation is CASLPVGGNQPQHF.

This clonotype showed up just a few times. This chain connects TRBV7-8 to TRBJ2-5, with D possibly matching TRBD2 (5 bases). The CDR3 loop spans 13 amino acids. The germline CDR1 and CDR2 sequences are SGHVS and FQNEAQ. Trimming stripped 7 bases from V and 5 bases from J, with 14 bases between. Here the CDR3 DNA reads TGTGCCAGCACCGTATGGGGAGAGGAGACCCAGTACTTC. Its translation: CASTVWGEETQYF.

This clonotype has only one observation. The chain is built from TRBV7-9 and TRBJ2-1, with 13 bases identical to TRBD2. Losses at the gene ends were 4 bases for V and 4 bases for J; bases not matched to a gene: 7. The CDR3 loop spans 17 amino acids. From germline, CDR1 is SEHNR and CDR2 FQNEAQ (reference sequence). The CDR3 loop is CASSSLTSGRAYNEQFF. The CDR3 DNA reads TGTGCCAGCAGCTCTTTAACTAGCGGGAGGGCTTACAATGAGCAGTTCTTC.

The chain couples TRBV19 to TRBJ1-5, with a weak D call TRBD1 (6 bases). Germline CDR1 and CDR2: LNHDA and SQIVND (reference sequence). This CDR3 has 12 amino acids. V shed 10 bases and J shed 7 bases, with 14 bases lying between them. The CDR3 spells CATSSGAQPQHF. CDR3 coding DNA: TGTGCCACCAGTTCAGGGGCCCAGCCCCAGCATTTT.

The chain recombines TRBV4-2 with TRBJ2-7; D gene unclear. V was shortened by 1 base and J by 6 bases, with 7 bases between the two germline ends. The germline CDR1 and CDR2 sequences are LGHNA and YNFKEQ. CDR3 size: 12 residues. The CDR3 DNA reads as TGTGCCAGCAGCCAAGCAAGATCCGAGCAGTACTTC. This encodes CASSQARSEQYF.

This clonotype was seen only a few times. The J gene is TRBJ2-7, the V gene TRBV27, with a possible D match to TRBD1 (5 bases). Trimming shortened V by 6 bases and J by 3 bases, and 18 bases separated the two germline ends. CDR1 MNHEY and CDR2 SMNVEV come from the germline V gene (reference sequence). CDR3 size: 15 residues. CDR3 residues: CASRLLATDYYEQYF. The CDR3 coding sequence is TGTGCCAGCAGGCTCTTGGCGACAGATTACTACGAGCAGTACTTC.

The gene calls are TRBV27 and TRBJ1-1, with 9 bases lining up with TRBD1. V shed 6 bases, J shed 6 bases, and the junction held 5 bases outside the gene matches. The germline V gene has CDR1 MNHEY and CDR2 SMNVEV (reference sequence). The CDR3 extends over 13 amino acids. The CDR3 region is CASRPGQGAEAFF. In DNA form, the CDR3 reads TGTGCCAGCAGACCGGGACAGGGTGCTGAAGCTTTCTTT.

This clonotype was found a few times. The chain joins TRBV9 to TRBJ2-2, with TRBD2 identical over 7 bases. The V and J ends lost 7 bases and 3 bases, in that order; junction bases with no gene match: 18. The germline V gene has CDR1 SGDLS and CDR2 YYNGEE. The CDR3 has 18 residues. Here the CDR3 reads CASSISGVAGDYTGELFF. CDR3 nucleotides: TGTGCCAGCTCGATCTCTGGTGTGGCGGGAGATTACACCGGGGAGCTGTTTTTT.

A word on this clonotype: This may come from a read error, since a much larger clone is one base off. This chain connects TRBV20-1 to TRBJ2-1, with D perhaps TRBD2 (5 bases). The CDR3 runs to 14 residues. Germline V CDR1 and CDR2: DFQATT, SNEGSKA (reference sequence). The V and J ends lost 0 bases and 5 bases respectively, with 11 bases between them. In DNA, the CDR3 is TGCAGTGCTAGAGATGTGGCTAGCCACAATGAGCAGTTCTTC. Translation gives CSARDVASHNEQFF.

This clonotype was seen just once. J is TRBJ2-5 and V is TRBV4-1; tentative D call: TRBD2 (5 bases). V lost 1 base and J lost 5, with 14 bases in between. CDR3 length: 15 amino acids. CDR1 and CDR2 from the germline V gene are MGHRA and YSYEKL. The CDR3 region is CASSQVAPSGETQYF. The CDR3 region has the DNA TGCGCCAGCAGCCAAGTTGCACCGTCGGGGGAGACCCAGTACTTC.